The rows below give T cell receptor beta chains drawn from one sample of a study of long-term antiretroviral therapy in people with HIV. Data came from immunoSEQ multiplex PCR; TCRdb stores just in-frame clones and leaves some out. The sample contains more than 11,000 clones, 75% to 85% of which appear only once. The source was unsorted PBMCs, collected 3.1 years after starting antiretroviral therapy. The source of these receptors is a middle-aged man with HIV. Each CDR3 is given with its conserved first and last residue. A D gene is named only where the DNA matches it firmly. Expanded clones get a size class; other rows say once, few or many, or leave the size out.

length	J	D	size	V	CDR3	DNA
15	TRBJ2-1	TRBD1	-	TRBV11-1	CASSSPRDRADEQFF	TGTGCCAGCAGCTCCCCCCGGGACAGGGCCGATGAGCAGTTCTTC
15	TRBJ2-1	TRBD2	-	TRBV19	CASSFTSGGYNEQFF	TGTGCCAGTAGTTTCACTAGCGGGGGTTACAATGAGCAGTTCTTC
15	TRBJ1-5	-	once	TRBV4-2	CASSQDSVEYQPQHF	TGTGCCAGCAGCCAAGACTCGGTGGAGTATCAGCCCCAGCATTTT
13	TRBJ1-6	-	-	TRBV28	CASSPGWNSPLHF	TGTGCCAGCAGTCCAGGGTGGAATTCACCCCTCCACTTT
14	TRBJ2-7	-	-	TRBV5-5	CASSGQGYPYEQYF	TGTGCCAGCAGCGGGCAGGGGTATCCCTACGAGCAGTACTTC
14	TRBJ2-2	TRBD1	few	TRBV6-1	CASTWTGQSGELFF	TGTGCCAGCACCTGGACAGGGCAAAGCGGGGAGCTGTTTTTT
13	TRBJ1-1	-	-	TRBV10-2	CASSDWSRNEAFF	TGCGCCAGCAGTGACTGGTCTCGAAATGAAGCTTTCTTT
13	TRBJ2-1	-	hyperexpanded	TRBV6-5	CASKKHCYNEQFF	TGTGCCAGCAAGAAACACTGTTACAATGAGCAGTTCTTC
14	TRBJ1-2	TRBD1	-	TRBV2	CASRRTGAGYGYTF	TGTGCCAGCAGGAGGACAGGGGCTGGGTATGGCTACACCTTC
12	TRBJ2-7	-	-	TRBV29-1	CSVGHGAYEQYF	TGCAGCGTTGGACACGGCGCCTACGAGCAGTACTTC
14	TRBJ1-2	TRBD1	-	TRBV6-1	CASGRTGGNYGYTF	TGTGCCAGCGGCCGGACAGGGGGCAACTATGGCTACACCTTC
13	TRBJ2-1	TRBD1	-	TRBV10-3	CAIDRDGNNEQFF	TGTGCCATCGACAGGGACGGAAACAATGAGCAGTTCTTC
14	TRBJ2-1	TRBD2	-	TRBV2	CASIAGGPYNEQFF	TGTGCCAGTATAGCGGGGGGACCCTACAATGAGCAGTTCTTC
16	TRBJ1-3	-	-	TRBV6-5	CASSYSSRGPGNTIYF	TGTGCCAGCAGTTACTCTTCCAGGGGACCAGGAAACACCATATATTTT
14	TRBJ1-1	-	-	TRBV15	CATSRVSFSTEAFF	TGTGCCACCAGCAGAGTCTCTTTTAGTACTGAAGCTTTCTTT
16	TRBJ2-2	TRBD2	-	TRBV7-2	CASSSLGGGRAGELFF	TGTGCCAGCAGTTCGCTTGGGGGGGGTAGAGCCGGGGAGCTGTTTTTT
15	TRBJ1-1	-	-	TRBV5-1	CASSLDPGDDTEAFF	TGCGCCAGCAGCTTGGACCCAGGGGACGACACTGAAGCTTTCTTT
14	TRBJ2-7	-	once	TRBV6-1	CASTNGQGPYEQYF	TGTGCCAGCACTAACGGGCAGGGACCCTACGAGCAGTACTTC
16	TRBJ1-1	-	-	TRBV27	CASSIAGDYMNTEAFF	TGTGCCAGCAGTATCGCAGGGGACTACATGAACACTGAAGCTTTCTTT
12	TRBJ1-1	-	-	TRBV19	CASSIGGLEAFF	TGTGCCAGTAGTATAGGCGGGCTTGAAGCTTTCTTT
15	TRBJ2-3	TRBD2	once	TRBV19	CASSRIAGATDTQYF	TGTGCCAGTAGTAGAATAGCGGGGGCCACAGATACGCAGTATTTT
14	TRBJ1-5	-	-	TRBV5-8	CASSLWGGNQPQHF	TGTGCCAGCAGCTTGTGGGGAGGCAATCAGCCCCAGCATTTT
13	TRBJ1-1	-	-	TRBV10-3	CAVRLGANTEAFF	TGTGCCGTCAGGCTCGGTGCGAACACTGAAGCTTTCTTT
12	TRBJ2-5	-	-	TRBV5-1	CASSLNQETQYF	TGCGCCAGCAGCTTGAACCAAGAGACCCAGTACTTC
16	TRBJ1-1	-	-	TRBV5-1	CASSLAIVGKGSEAFF	TGCGCCAGCAGCTTGGCGATAGTCGGGAAAGGTTCTGAAGCTTTCTTT
15	TRBJ1-1	TRBD1	-	TRBV18	CASSLGQGARTEAFF	TGTGCCAGCTCCTTAGGACAGGGGGCGCGAACTGAAGCTTTCTTT
13	TRBJ2-5	-	-	TRBV19	CASSIRGGETQYF	TGTGCCAGTAGTATTCGTGGGGGAGAGACCCAGTACTTC
13	TRBJ1-2	-	-	TRBV6-1	CASSEGASYGYTF	TGTGCCAGCAGTGAAGGCGCATCATATGGCTACACCTTC
16	TRBJ2-4	-	few	TRBV19	CASSIGTSIAKNIQYF	TGTGCCAGTAGTATCGGGACATCTATAGCCAAAAACATTCAGTACTTC
15	TRBJ2-7	-	once	TRBV5-1	CASSISGHLSYEQYF	TGCGCCAGCAGCATTTCCGGACACCTCTCCTACGAGCAGTACTTC
14	TRBJ2-1	TRBD2	-	TRBV10-2	CASSGGVSYNEQFF	TGCGCCAGCAGCGGGGGGGTTTCCTACAATGAGCAGTTCTTC
16	TRBJ2-7	TRBD2	-	TRBV7-9	CASSYWTSGGAYEQYF	TGTGCCAGCAGCTACTGGACTAGCGGGGGGGCCTACGAGCAGTACTTC
16	TRBJ2-2	-	-	TRBV9	CASSVLEGRGTGELFF	TGTGCCAGCAGCGTACTAGAAGGCCGGGGGACCGGGGAGCTGTTTTTT
15	TRBJ2-2	-	once	TRBV2	CASSEEQWNTGELFF	TGTGCCAGCAGTGAGGAGCAATGGAACACCGGGGAGCTGTTTTTT
13	TRBJ1-5	-	-	TRBV5-1	CASSSEGQQPQHF	TGCGCCAGCAGCTCCGAGGGGCAGCAGCCCCAGCATTTT
15	TRBJ1-2	-	once	TRBV18	CASSFSQEQPYGYTF	TGTGCCAGCTCATTTTCTCAGGAGCAGCCCTATGGCTACACCTTC
14	TRBJ1-5	-	few	TRBV7-2	CASSARGGNQPQHF	TGTGCCAGCAGCGCCCGAGGAGGGAATCAGCCCCAGCATTTT
14	TRBJ2-2	-	few	TRBV6-4	CASSDKGSTGELFF	TGTGCCAGCAGTGATAAGGGGTCCACCGGGGAGCTGTTTTTT
15	TRBJ2-1	TRBD1	-	TRBV7-9	CASSSQTGAYNEQFF	TGTGCCAGCAGCTCACAGACAGGGGCCTACAATGAGCAGTTCTTC
13	TRBJ1-2	-	-	TRBV5-4	CASSLDGHYGYTF	TGTGCCAGCAGCTTAGACGGTCACTATGGCTACACCTTC
13	TRBJ1-1	-	-	TRBV30	CAWSVPGAGEAFF	TGTGCCTGGAGTGTACCGGGGGCAGGTGAAGCTTTCTTT
15	TRBJ2-7	TRBD1	-	TRBV18	CASSLTGVGTYEQYF	TGTGCCAGCTCACTGACAGGGGTTGGGACCTACGAGCAGTACTTC
13	TRBJ1-2	-	once	TRBV2	CASSVGGDYGYTF	TGTGCCAGCAGTGTCGGTGGGGACTATGGCTACACCTTC
18	TRBJ2-7	-	-	TRBV5-1	CASSLEGSGTRLSYEQYF	TGCGCCAGCAGCTTGGAGGGGTCGGGGACACGCCTTTCCTACGAGCAGTACTTC
15	TRBJ1-5	TRBD1	-	TRBV6-6	CASSSTGGGNQPQHF	TGTGCCAGCAGTTCCACAGGGGGCGGCAATCAGCCCCAGCATTTT
13	TRBJ2-5	-	once	TRBV10-3	CAISESSGETQYF	TGTGCCATCAGTGAGTCGTCGGGAGAGACCCAGTACTTC
15	TRBJ1-2	TRBD1	-	TRBV9	CASSSLTGFNYGYTF	TGTGCCAGCAGCTCCTTGACAGGGTTTAACTATGGCTACACCTTC
12	TRBJ2-7	-	few	TRBV11-2	CASSVTGRGQYF	TGTGCCAGCAGCGTAACAGGCAGGGGGCAGTACTTC
14	TRBJ1-1	-	-	TRBV10-2	CASSRTVMNTEAFF	TGCGCCAGCAGCCGGACAGTCATGAACACTGAAGCTTTCTTT
12	TRBJ2-7	-	-	TRBV12-1	CASSVDGNEQYF	TGTGCCAGCAGCGTAGACGGGAACGAGCAGTACTTC
17	TRBJ1-4	TRBD1	-	TRBV4-1	CASSQDIRTGTSEKLFF	TGCGCCAGCAGCCAAGATATAAGGACAGGGACAAGTGAAAAACTGTTTTTT
15	TRBJ2-1	TRBD1	-	TRBV6-5	CASSYNRGSYNEQFF	TGTGCCAGCAGTTACAACAGGGGTTCCTACAATGAGCAGTTCTTC